This T cell receptor beta chain emerged from a study of PD-L1 blockade in urothelial cancer. Background on the study: It was at some point between 2013 and 2015 that patients started atezolizumab at 1,200 mg intravenously every 3 weeks. Blood samples had a median of 141,255 T cells, just under 85,000 unique TCRs, and clonality 0.07 to 0.08.

In the case of this clone: What it binds is unknown.

Time point given: peripheral blood 6 weeks after treatment start. Samples spanned pretreatment and treatment, with 1 to 8 time points per patient. Regarding the study as a whole: Patients with below-median pretreatment blood clonality survived longer.

This table comes from immunoSEQ multiplex PCR, and its TCRdb copy is limited to in-frame clones, with some not included. The repertoire holds about 76,000 clones, with 75% to 95% as singletons. The sample consisted of PBMCs, taken around atezolizumab (anti-PD-L1) treatment. This receptor was identified in a woman of 80 years or more with urothelial cancer.

The CDR3 DNA follows: TGTGCCAGCTCACCCGGGACAGGGACTGGGGCCAACGTCCTGACTTTC. Its translation is CASSPGTGTGANVLTF. V and J are TRBV18 and TRBJ2-6, with 9 bases that match TRBD1. J gave up 2 bases and V 3 bases, and 2 bases lay outside the gene matches. The CDR3 loop spans 16 amino acids. CDR1 KGHSH and CDR2 LQKENI come from the germline V gene.